A single sample is the source of the 19 T cell receptor beta chains below, sequenced in a study of blood T cell repertoires in COVID-19. Sequencing used immunoSEQ multiplex PCR; TCRdb keeps in-frame clones, though not all of them. The sample shows 200,000 to 300,000 clones, around nine tenths of them seen only once. Source material: PBMCs or T cells enriched from blood (not recorded which). The origin of the receptors is a woman aged 25 to 39 with acute COVID-19.

The chain carries TRBV2 and TRBJ2-2, with D possibly TRBD1 on 5 matching bases. Trimming took 4 bases from V and 3 from J, leaving 12 bases between them. The CDR3 is 15 amino acids. From germline, CDR1 is SNHLY and CDR2 FYNNEI. CDR3 nucleotides: TGTGCCAGCAGTGTGGGTCCAGGGTACACCGGGGAGCTGTTTTTT. Translation: CASSVGPGYTGELFF.

The chain couples TRBV4-3 to TRBJ1-1; 9 nucleotides agree with TRBD1. This CDR3 is 15 amino acids long. The ends lost 3 bases at V and 5 bases at J; junction bases unmatched: 7. Germline V gives CDR1 LGHNA, CDR2 YSLEER. The CDR3 DNA is TGCGCCAGCAGCCAGCTAACAGGGGGCCCAACTGAAGCTTTCTTT. Its translation: CASSQLTGGPTEAFF.

This clone showed up just a few times. The V and J genes are TRBV11-3 and TRBJ2-7, with 7 bases identical to TRBD1. CDR1 SGHNT and CDR2 YENEEA come from the germline V gene. CDR3 size: 13 residues. After removal of 5 bases from V and 5 bases from J, the junction contained 6 bases not matched to a gene. The CDR3 loop reads CASSKGTADEQYF. CDR3 nucleotide sequence: TGTGCCAGCAGCAAAGGGACAGCAGACGAGCAGTACTTC.

The chain uses TRBV6-5 and TRBJ1-1; D perhaps matches TRBD1 (5 bases). The CDR3 is 12 residues long. Germline-derived CDR1 and CDR2 are MNHEY and SVGAGI. V shed 8 bases and J shed 1 base, with 8 bases lying between them. CDR3 sequence (DNA): TGTGCCAGCGACAGAGCGAACACTGAAGCTTTCTTT. It is translated as CASDRANTEAFF.

The chain couples TRBV2 to TRBJ1-2, with TRBD1 matching over 8 bases. Trimming took 6 bases from V and 2 from J; bases not matched to a gene: 5. The CDR3 runs 14 residues. Germline values: CDR1 SNHLY, CDR2 FYNNEI. The CDR3 is CASRGTGLNYGYTF. In DNA, the CDR3 is TGTGCCAGCAGAGGGACAGGTTTGAACTATGGCTACACCTTC.

V and J are TRBV27 and TRBJ1-1; D possibly corresponds to TRBD1 (5 bases). The CDR3 is made up of 14 amino acids. Germline loops: CDR1 MNHEY, CDR2 SMNVEV (reference sequence). V was pared by 0 bases and J by 6 bases, with 11 bases between. In DNA form, the CDR3 reads TGTGCCAGCAGTTTATCCTCCTCGGGGGCTGAAGCTTTCTTT. This gives the protein CASSLSSSGAEAFF.

This rearrangement joins TRBV2 to TRBJ1-4; 7 bases fit TRBD1. After removal of 5 bases from V and 0 bases from J, the junction contained 15 bases not matched to a gene. From germline, CDR1 is SNHLY and CDR2 FYNNEI. The CDR3 totals 19 residues. The CDR3 nucleotides read TGTGCCAGCAGTCAATTCCAGGGGGGAAATCGGGCAACTAATGAAAAACTGTTTTTT. Amino acid sequence: CASSQFQGGNRATNEKLFF.

The chain combines TRBV9 with TRBJ2-6; D is unclear. This CDR3 has 16 amino acids. The ends were cut back, 3 bases at V and 1 base at J, with 11 bases in the middle. The V gene's germline CDR1 is SGDLS and CDR2 YYNGEE. CDR3 in amino acids: CASSDERASGANVLTF. CDR3 DNA sequence: TGTGCCAGCAGCGATGAACGAGCATCTGGGGCCAACGTCCTGACTTTC.

The V and J genes are TRBV7-9 and TRBJ2-7, with D possibly TRBD1 on 6 matching bases. CDR3 size: 14 residues. The germline V gene has CDR1 SEHNR and CDR2 FQNEAQ (reference sequence). Trimming cost V 2 bases and J 2 bases, with 10 bases left between them. DNA of the CDR3: TGTGCCAGCAGCTTACCAGGGGCGACCTACGAGCAGTACTTC. It translates to CASSLPGATYEQYF.

The V call is TRBV20-1, the J call TRBJ2-1; the D is unclear. Between the trimmed V and J ends, which lost 3 bases and 8 bases, there was a span of 23 bases. This CDR3 has 16 amino acids. CDR1 is DFQATT, CDR2 SNEGSKA, per germline (reference sequence). The CDR3 nucleotides read TGCAGTGCTAGTATTCTAGAGTGGCAGAACTCGGATGAGCAGTTCTTC. Protein sequence: CSASILEWQNSDEQFF.

This clone was found a few times. The chain is built from TRBV24-1 and TRBJ1-2, with 8 positions matching TRBD1. V shed 3 bases and J 8 bases; nucleotides not matched to a gene: 4. The germline V gene has CDR1 KGHDR and CDR2 SFDVKD. CDR3 length: 13 amino acids. The DNA of the CDR3 is TGTGCCACCAGTGATCAAGGGGACAGGGGCTACACCTTC. This sequence encodes CATSDQGDRGYTF.

The V and J genes are TRBV6-5 and TRBJ1-4; tentative D call: TRBD1 (6 bases). In germline, CDR1 is MNHEY, CDR2 SVGAGI. Trimming removed 3 bases from V and 6 bases from J, with 14 bases in between. This CDR3 region has 15 residues. CDR3 amino acids: CASSYVQGSYEKLFF. The CDR3 DNA is TGTGCCAGCAGTTATGTACAGGGCAGCTATGAAAAACTGTTTTTT.

The chain joins TRBV5-4 to TRBJ1-2, with D perhaps matching TRBD1 (6 bases). Per germline, CDR1 SGHNT and CDR2 YYREEE (reference sequence). Trimming took off 0 bases at V and 8 bases at J, with 14 bases between the two ends. This CDR3 region has 14 residues. Here the CDR3 DNA reads TGTGCCAGCAGCTTGGGGCAGGGGAATGGGGGCTACACCTTC. It codes for CASSLGQGNGGYTF.

This clone was counted a single time. This sequence joins TRBV27 and TRBJ2-7; D is unresolved. V shed 3 bases and J shed 1 base, with 7 bases lying between them. Germline V lookup: CDR1 MNHEY, CDR2 SMNVEV (reference sequence). This CDR3 has 13 residues. CDR3 amino acids: CASSFSQSYEQYF. The CDR3 bases are TGTGCCAGCAGTTTTTCACAGTCCTACGAGCAGTACTTC.

The chain has TRBV27 and TRBJ1-4; 7 bases fit TRBD1. The CDR3 totals 15 residues. V lost 4 bases to trimming and J lost 4 bases; unmatched junction nucleotides: 6. Per germline, CDR1 MNHEY and CDR2 SMNVEV (reference sequence). The CDR3 region has the DNA TGTGCCAGCAGTTCCTGGACAGGTTTTAATGAAAAACTGTTTTTT. It yields the protein CASSSWTGFNEKLFF.

This clone showed up just once. J is TRBJ1-4 and V is TRBV19, with 9 bases lining up with TRBD1. CDR3 length: 17 residues. V gave up 3 bases and J gave up 5 bases; unmatched junction bases: 10. Germline assignment: CDR1 LNHDA and CDR2 SQIVND (reference sequence). As DNA, the CDR3 is TGTGCCAGTAGTATTGTGGGACAGGGAGCTAAAAATGAAAAACTGTTTTTT. This gives the protein CASSIVGQGAKNEKLFF.

In DNA form, the CDR3 reads TGCAGCGTCAACGACAGGGGGCGGAATGAAAAACTGTTTTTT. It specifies CSVNDRGRNEKLFF. The chain is built from TRBV29-1 and TRBJ1-4, with TRBD1 matching 10 bases. This CDR3 has 14 amino acids. Germline values: CDR1 SQVTM, CDR2 ANQGSEA. The ends lost 6 bases at V and 5 bases at J; junction bases unmatched: 6.

This chain joins TRBV24-1 and TRBJ2-5; 11 nucleotides match TRBD2. The CDR3 is made up of 17 amino acids. CDR1 KGHDR and CDR2 SFDVKD come from the germline V gene. V gave up 2 bases and J gave up 5 bases; unmatched junction bases: 9. The CDR3, as DNA: TGTGCCACCAGTGATTCTTCTTCTAGCGGGGGGTCGGAGACCCAGTACTTC. It is translated as CATSDSSSSGGSETQYF.

The chain is built from TRBV7-2 and TRBJ2-2, with a weak D call TRBD1 (5 bases). This CDR3 comprises 14 residues. With 2 bases removed from V and 5 bases from J, the gap between germline ends came to 9 bases. The germline V gene has CDR1 SGHTA and CDR2 FQGNSA. CDR3 nucleotides: TGTGCCAGCAGCTTACAGGGTCGGACCGGGGAGCTGTTTTTT. The encoded protein is CASSLQGRTGELFF.